This T cell receptor beta chain was recorded in a study of spatial heterogeneity in lung cancer. Whole-study context: The average count in raw reads for each unique TCR and UMI combination exceeded 9.5 appearances.

On each TCR cDNA molecule, a unique molecular identifier was present. TCRdb itself ran the 5' RACE reads through MiXCR, one entry per CDR3 protein. In the table there are about 82,000 distinct CDR3 sequences, 10% to 15% of which are singletons. Germline CDR1 DFQATT, CDR2 SNEGSKA (reference sequence). This CDR3 is 15 amino acids long. V was pared by 6 bases and J by 0 bases, with 7 bases of the junction left unmatched. This clonotype was detected many times. Time point given: sample taken at primary tumor resection. Sequencing of whole RNA from tumor, nontumor lung or frozen PBMC involved no sorting. The approximately 78 donors had untreated early-stage non-small cell lung cancer.

The J gene is TRBJ2-1, the V gene TRBV20-1, with 8 nucleotides matching TRBD2. The sequence derives from a male donor with early-stage non-small cell lung cancer. The source was PBMCs, collected at surgery. DNA for the CDR3: TGCAGTGCGAACCCCAGCGGGAGCTCCTACAATGAGCAGTTCTTC. As protein: CSANPSGSSYNEQFF.